This TCR beta chain was captured in a study of blood T cell repertoires in COVID-19. Study information: The samples span acute and convalescent COVID-19 from the United States, Italy and Spain.

Individuals aged roughly 18 to 95 years were recruited from about two dozen US areas. This CDR3 is 16 amino acids long. Trimming removed 1 base at V and 0 bases at J, with 10 bases between. CDR1 is MNHNS, CDR2 SASEGT, per germline. The table came from immunoSEQ multiplex PCR; TCRdb's copy has only in-frame clones and leaves some out. The data hold roughly 230,000 clones, with roughly nine tenths observed a single time. The chain employs TRBV6-1 and TRBJ1-5, with TRBD1 as a possible D gene (5 bases). The specimen was PBMCs or T cells enriched from blood (not recorded which). This TCR was recovered from a woman younger than 45 with acute COVID-19. In nucleotides, the CDR3 is TGTGCCAGCAGTGAAGTCCCAGGGAATAGCAATCAGCCCCAGCATTTT. Encoded protein: CASSEVPGNSNQPQHF.